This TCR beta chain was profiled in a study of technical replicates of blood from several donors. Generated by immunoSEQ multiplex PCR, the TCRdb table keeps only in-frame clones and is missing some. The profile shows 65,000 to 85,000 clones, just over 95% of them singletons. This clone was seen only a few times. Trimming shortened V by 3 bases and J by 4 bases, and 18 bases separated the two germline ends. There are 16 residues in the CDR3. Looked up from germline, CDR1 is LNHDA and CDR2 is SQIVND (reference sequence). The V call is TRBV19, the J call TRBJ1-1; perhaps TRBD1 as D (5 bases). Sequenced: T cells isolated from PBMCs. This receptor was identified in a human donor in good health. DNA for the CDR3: TGTGCCAGTAGTATGGTAGAGGTCAGGGTCTTCACTGAAGCTTTCTTT. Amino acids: CASSMVEVRVFTEAFF.